A selection of T cell receptor beta chains follows, all from one sample in a study of blood T cell repertoires in COVID-19. Sequenced by immunoSEQ multiplex PCR; TCRdb stores in-frame clones only, minus some. The sample lists about 250,000 clones, roughly 80% occurring once. The sample taken for sequencing was peripheral blood. The receptors were sampled from a woman aged 60-70 years with active or convalescent COVID-19. The CDR3 runs from the conserved cysteine through the conserved F or W. The D gene is left open where the match is weak. Only part of the rows carry a size: once, few, many, or a class if the clone is expanded.

D | length | J | size | V | DNA | CDR3
TRBD2 | 14 | TRBJ2-2 | - | TRBV27 | TGTGCCAGCAGTCGGACTAGCTACACCGGGGAGCTGTTTTTT | CASSRTSYTGELFF
- | 14 | TRBJ1-1 | - | TRBV6-6 | TGTGCCAGCAGTAACCGACAGGCGAACACTGAAGCTTTCTTT | CASSNRQANTEAFF
TRBD1 | 14 | TRBJ1-2 | - | TRBV15 | TGTGCCACCAGCCGGGACAGGGGTGTCTATGGCTACACCTTC | CATSRDRGVYGYTF
- | 14 | TRBJ2-6 | once | TRBV19 | TGTGCCAGTAGTATAACGGTAGGGGCCAACGTCCTGACTTTC | CASSITVGANVLTF
TRBD2 | 17 | TRBJ2-1 | - | TRBV5-1 | TGCGCCAGCAGCTTGGGACTAGCGGTCGGCTCCTACAATGAGCAGTTCTTC | CASSLGLAVGSYNEQFF
- | 15 | TRBJ1-2 | - | TRBV7-8 | TGTGCCAGCAGTTTAGTTACCTCAGGGTTCTATGGCTACACCTTC | CASSLVTSGFYGYTF
- | 13 | TRBJ1-4 | - | TRBV19 | TGTGCCAGTAGTGCTGGGGAGGCGGAAAAACTGTTTTTT | CASSAGEAEKLFF
- | 18 | TRBJ1-3 | - | TRBV7-8 | TGTGCCAGCAGCTTAGGACAAACACAGCGGCTGGCTGGAAACACCATATATTTT | CASSLGQTQRLAGNTIYF
- | 15 | TRBJ2-3 | - | TRBV5-1 | TGCGCCAGCAGCTTGGAAGGGCAGGGGATGGATACGCAGTATTTT | CASSLEGQGMDTQYF
TRBD2 | 15 | TRBJ2-2 | - | TRBV15 | TGTGCCACCAGCAGGGCTAGCGGTAACACCGGGGAGCTGTTTTTT | CATSRASGNTGELFF
TRBD1 | 16 | TRBJ1-1 | - | TRBV7-9 | TGTGCCAGCAGCTTAGGTGCAGGGGGCAGGGGTACTGAAGCTTTCTTT | CASSLGAGGRGTEAFF
- | 15 | TRBJ1-6 | - | TRBV2 | TGTGCCAGCAGTGAAGGTCCAGGTTATAATTCACCCCTCCACTTT | CASSEGPGYNSPLHF
- | 14 | TRBJ2-3 | - | TRBV5-6 | TGTGCCAGCAGCTTCCTGACGGGGACAGATACGCAGTATTTT | CASSFLTGTDTQYF
- | 13 | TRBJ1-2 | - | TRBV5-4 | TGTGCCAGCACCAGCGACCGGGACTATGGCTACACCTTC | CASTSDRDYGYTF
TRBD1 | 14 | TRBJ2-3 | - | TRBV25-1 | TGTGCCAGCACCAAACAGGGGCGCACGGATACGCAGTATTTT | CASTKQGRTDTQYF
TRBD2 | 15 | TRBJ2-5 | - | TRBV6-4 | TGTGCCAGCAGAGGGCTAGCGGGAGAGGGAAAGACCCAGTACTTC | CASRGLAGEGKTQYF
- | 17 | TRBJ1-4 | - | TRBV7-9 | TGTGCCAGCAGCGCGATTCCGCCGGGGGTTCTGGATGAAAAACTGTTTTTT | CASSAIPPGVLDEKLFF
TRBD1 | 16 | TRBJ2-2 | few | TRBV3-1/TRBV3-2 | TGTGCCAGCAGCCAAGTTTTTCGAGGGGGCGACGGGGAGCTGTTTTTT | CASSQVFRGGDGELFF
TRBD1 | 14 | TRBJ1-2 | - | TRBV30 | TGTGCCTGGAGTGATTCGGGACAGGGCGGGGGCTACACCTTC | CAWSDSGQGGGYTF
- | 15 | TRBJ2-1 | once | TRBV19 | TGTGCCAGTAGCCGGAGGGAAGCTAGTGACAATGAGCAGTTCTTC | CASSRREASDNEQFF
TRBD1 | 14 | TRBJ1-2 | - | TRBV3-1/TRBV3-2 | TGTGCCAGCAGCCAACCGGGACAGGGACTGGGCTACACCTTC | CASSQPGQGLGYTF
TRBD1 | 13 | TRBJ1-5 | - | TRBV6-5 | TGTGCCAGCACCTGGGACAGTGGACAGCCCCAGCATTTT | CASTWDSGQPQHF
- | 17 | TRBJ2-3 | - | TRBV15 | TGTGCCACCAGCAGCACCGAAGACTCCTCGAACACAGATACGCAGTATTTT | CATSSTEDSSNTDTQYF
- | 16 | TRBJ2-6 | - | TRBV6-5 | TGTGCCAGCAGTTACTCCAGGGCAACGGGGGCCAACGTCCTGACTTTC | CASSYSRATGANVLTF
TRBD1 | 15 | TRBJ2-1 | - | TRBV5-4 | TGTGCCAGCAGCCGGCCGGGACAGGGGGTTAATGAGCAGTTCTTC | CASSRPGQGVNEQFF
TRBD1 | 15 | TRBJ1-2 | - | TRBV28 | TGTGCCAGCAGACCGACCGGGACAGGGGTCTATGGCTACACCTTC | CASRPTGTGVYGYTF
TRBD1 | 14 | TRBJ1-2 | - | TRBV5-6 | TGTGCCAGCAGCTTGAACAGGGGCAACTATGGCTACACCTTC | CASSLNRGNYGYTF
TRBD1 | 14 | TRBJ2-7 | - | TRBV5-1 | TGCGCCAGCAGCTTGGGGACAGGGAATAACGAGCAGTACTTC | CASSLGTGNNEQYF
- | 14 | TRBJ2-1 | - | TRBV2 | TGTGCCAGCAGTGCGAGGGAATCGGACAATGAGCAGTTCTTC | CASSARESDNEQFF
- | 13 | TRBJ1-3 | - | TRBV4-1 | TGCGCCAGCAGCCAAGGACAGGGAAACACCATATATTTT | CASSQGQGNTIYF
TRBD2 | 16 | TRBJ2-1 | - | TRBV7-9 | TGTGCCAGCAGCCCATGGACTAGCGGGGGTTACAATGAGCAGTTCTTC | CASSPWTSGGYNEQFF
- | 14 | TRBJ2-2 | few | TRBV27 | TGTGCCAGCAGGCCAACAGGGCACACCGGGGAGCTGTTTTTT | CASRPTGHTGELFF
TRBD2 | 15 | TRBJ2-1 | - | TRBV2 | TGTGCCAGCAGCCGCCTAGCGGGGCCCTACAATGAGCAGTTCTTC | CASSRLAGPYNEQFF
- | 14 | TRBJ1-5 | - | TRBV10-3 | TGTGCCATCAGTGCCGCGGCGGCCGATCAGCCCCAGCATTTT | CAISAAAADQPQHF
- | 14 | TRBJ1-2 | - | TRBV21-1 | TGTGCCAGCAGCAAAGCGGCAGGCAACTATGGCTACACCTTC | CASSKAAGNYGYTF
- | 16 | TRBJ2-7 | - | TRBV5-1 | TGCGCCAGCAGCTTCCTAGCGCCAAGTGTATCCTACGAGCAGTACTTC | CASSFLAPSVSYEQYF
- | 16 | TRBJ1-1 | - | TRBV30 | TGTGCCTGGAGTGTACGGGTCAGGGGCTCGGTCACTGAAGCTTTCTTT | CAWSVRVRGSVTEAFF
TRBD1 | 12 | TRBJ1-2 | - | TRBV2 | TGTGCCAGCGAGGGGACAGACTATGGCTACACCTTC | CASEGTDYGYTF
- | 15 | TRBJ1-3 | - | TRBV6-2/TRBV6-3 | TGTGCCAGCAGTCGCGGGTCCCCTTCTGGAAACACCATATATTTT | CASSRGSPSGNTIYF
TRBD1 | 17 | TRBJ2-2 | - | TRBV6-1 | TGTGCCAGCAGTGATCGGACAGGGGGGGCGAACACCGGGGAGCTGTTTTTT | CASSDRTGGANTGELFF
- | 17 | TRBJ2-3 | - | TRBV4-2 | TGTGCCAGCAGCCAAGTTGGGGGTTGGAGGGGCACAGATACGCAGTATTTT | CASSQVGGWRGTDTQYF
TRBD2 | 18 | TRBJ2-1 | once | TRBV4-1 | TGCGCCAGCAGCCAAGTGCCAGCGGGAGGGCCTAAAAGGAATGAGCAGTTCTTC | CASSQVPAGGPKRNEQFF
TRBD1 | 17 | TRBJ2-7 | - | TRBV5-8 | TGTGCCAGCAGCCGGACAGGGTATGGGGCCCCATCCTACGAGCAGTACTTC | CASSRTGYGAPSYEQYF
TRBD2 | 14 | TRBJ2-1 | - | TRBV30 | TGTGCCTGGAAGGGGCGGGAGGGTTACAATGAGCAGTTCTTC | CAWKGREGYNEQFF